This TCR beta chain is from a study of blood T cell repertoires in COVID-19. For the study at large: COVID-19 samples from acute and convalescent phases originated in the United States, Italy and Spain.

Study processing details: Estimates of nucleated cell counts were drawn from the amplification of reference gene primers. Clones were read by immunoSEQ multiplex PCR, and TCRdb kept only the in-frame ones, dropping some. The V and J calls and the clone size are those of that table, but D and trimming were determined from the DNA. The table lists over 150,000 clones, roughly four fifths of them singletons, with about 8.3% in the top ten. The germline gives CDR1 MDHEN, CDR2 SYDVKM. V gave up 4 bases and J gave up 7 bases; unmatched junction bases: 10. The CDR3 has 15 residues. Those enrolled in Seattle joined during active infection and were followed longitudinally afterward.

The chain employs TRBV28 and TRBJ1-1; 9 bases align to TRBD1. The sequenced sample consisted of peripheral blood. This receptor was taken from a woman aged 70-85 years with COVID-19, enrolled during active disease. The CDR3 DNA sequence: TGTGCCAGCAGTTCAACCTACAGGGGGCGGAGTGAAGCTTTCTTT. Encoded protein: CASSSTYRGRSEAFF.